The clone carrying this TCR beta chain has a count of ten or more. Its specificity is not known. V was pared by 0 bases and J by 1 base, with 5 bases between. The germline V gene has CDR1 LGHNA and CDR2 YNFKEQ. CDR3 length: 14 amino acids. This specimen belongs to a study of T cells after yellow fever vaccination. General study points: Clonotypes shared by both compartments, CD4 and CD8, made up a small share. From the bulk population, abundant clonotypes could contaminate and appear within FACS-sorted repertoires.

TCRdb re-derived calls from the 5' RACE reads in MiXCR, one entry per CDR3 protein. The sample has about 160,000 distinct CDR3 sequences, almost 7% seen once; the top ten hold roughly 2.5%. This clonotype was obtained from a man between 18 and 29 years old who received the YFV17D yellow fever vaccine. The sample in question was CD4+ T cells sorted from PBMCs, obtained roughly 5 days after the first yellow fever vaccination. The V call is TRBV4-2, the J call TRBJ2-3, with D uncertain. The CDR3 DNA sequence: TGTGCCAGCAGCCAAGAGGTGGGCACAGATACGCAGTATTTT. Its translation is CASSQEVGTDTQYF.